This T cell receptor beta chain was profiled in a study of blood T cell repertoires in COVID-19. The CDR3 spans 15 residues. With 6 bases clipped from V and 7 bases from J, the junction kept 11 bases outside the gene matches. Germline V gene lookup returns CDR1 LNHDA and CDR2 SQIVND (reference sequence). Sequenced by immunoSEQ multiplex PCR; TCRdb stores in-frame clones only, minus some. The table lists 100,000 to 150,000 clones, roughly 84% of them singletons, with about a sixth in the top ten. Sequenced input: peripheral blood. This chain links TRBV19 with TRBJ1-4, with TRBD1 matching over 7 bases. The origin of this receptor is a woman aged 80 or older with acute or convalescent COVID-19. CDR3 loop: CASRPTGVAAEKLFF. The CDR3 nucleotides read TGTGCCAGTAGGCCAACAGGGGTGGCAGCTGAAAAACTGTTTTTT.